A single sample gave rise to the 13 T cell receptor beta chains below, sequenced in a study of T cell responses to AZD1222 COVID-19 vaccine. Profiling relied on immunoSEQ multiplex PCR, and the TCRdb table lists in-frame clones only, not all of them. The table shows 65,000 to 70,000 clones, with roughly 80% occurring only once. The source was peripheral blood, collected 28 days after the second AZD1222 dose. Receptor source: an adult who received the AZD1222 COVID-19 vaccine.

The chain employs TRBV11-3 and TRBJ1-1; D is ambiguous. V was cut by 5 bases and J by 4 bases, with 11 bases left in between. CDR3 length equals 13 residues. Germline-derived CDR1 and CDR2 are SGHNT and YENEEA. CDR3 sequence (DNA): TGTGCCAGCAGCCGTGCCGGGCGCACTGAAGCTTTCTTT. Amino acid sequence: CASSRAGRTEAFF.

J is TRBJ2-7 and V is TRBV27, with D perhaps given as TRBD1 or TRBD2 (5 bases each). V was pared by 4 bases and J by 4 bases, with 17 bases between. The CDR3 runs to 15 residues. CDR1 and CDR2 from the germline V gene are MNHEY and SMNVEV (reference sequence). The CDR3 DNA sequence: TGTGCCAGCAGTTACGGGGCCCCAAAAAGATACGAGCAGTACTTC. The encoded protein is CASSYGAPKRYEQYF.

The CDR3 region has the DNA TGTGCCAGCAGCCCGCTAGCGGGGGTTATCTACGAGCAGTACTTC. Protein: CASSPLAGVIYEQYF. The V call is TRBV11-2, the J call TRBJ2-7; 10 bases are shared with TRBD2. Germline-derived CDR1 and CDR2 are SGHAT and FQNNGV. V was clipped by 5 bases and J by 3 bases; unmatched bases: 7. CDR3 length: 15 residues.

This clone was observed a single time. This chain connects TRBV2 to TRBJ1-2, with 7 bases that match TRBD1. V was pared by 5 bases and J by 5 bases, with 8 bases of the junction left unmatched. CDR3 size: 14 residues. The germline gives CDR1 SNHLY, CDR2 FYNNEI. As DNA, the CDR3 is TGTGCCAGCAGTCTAACCACAGGGGTGTATGGCTACACCTTC. Its translation is CASSLTTGVYGYTF. The complete variable domain, with remaining parts taken from reference TRBV2 and TRBJ1-2, reads EPEVTQTPSHQVTQMGQEVILRCVPISNHLYFYWYRQILGQKVEFLVSFYNNEISEKSEIFDDQFSVERPDGSNFTLKIRSTKLEDSAMYFCASSLTTGVYGYTFGSGTRLTVV.

Concerning this clone itself: Because the CDR3's place on the DNA is in doubt, the DNA is left out and the CDR3 is given as listed by TCRdb. The rearrangement uses TRBV2 and TRBJ2-1; TRBD2, as called in the table, went unchecked against the DNA. Termini included, the CDR3 measures 15 amino acids. CDR1 is SNHLY, CDR2 FYNNEI, per germline. CDR3 loop: CASILGGSTHNEQFF.

In its sample, this clone was seen a few times. The chain has TRBV7-9 and TRBJ1-4; 8 positions match TRBD1. The V gene end was trimmed by 6 bases and the J gene end by 5 bases; junction bases not matched to a gene: 2. The CDR3 is 13 residues long. Germline CDR1 is SEHNR and CDR2 is FQNEAQ (reference sequence). This CDR3 reads CASRQGANEKLFF. The CDR3 nucleotides are TGTGCCAGCAGGCAGGGGGCGAATGAAAAACTGTTTTTT.

CDR3 loop: CASSLRPSNQPQHF. The DNA for the CDR3 is TGTGCCAGCAGTTTGAGGCCTAGCAATCAGCCCCAGCATTTT. This chain joins TRBV27 and TRBJ1-5; D is ambiguous. Germline assignment: CDR1 MNHEY and CDR2 SMNVEV (reference sequence). V lost 3 bases to trimming and J lost 0 bases, with 6 bases between them. The CDR3 is 14 amino acids.

The rearrangement uses TRBV11-2 and TRBJ1-5; the D is unclear. Between the trimmed V and J ends, which lost 1 base and 6 bases, there was a span of 13 bases. Germline V CDR1 and CDR2: SGHAT, FQNNGV. The CDR3 loop spans 15 amino acids. The CDR3 DNA reads TGTGCCAGCAGCTTAGGTGGCGGCTGGGGTCAGCCCCAGCATTTT. Amino acid sequence: CASSLGGGWGQPQHF.

The V gene is TRBV29-1, the J gene TRBJ2-2, with D perhaps matching TRBD2 (6 bases). V was trimmed by 4 bases and J by 3 bases, leaving 9 bases between them. CDR3 length equals 13 residues. CDR1 and CDR2 from the germline V gene are SQVTM and ANQGSEA. CDR3 DNA: TGCAGCGTTGTGCGCGGGGACACCGGGGAGCTGTTTTTT. Protein sequence: CSVVRGDTGELFF.

The chain links TRBV14 to TRBJ2-7; D unclear. Trimming cost V 3 bases and J 3 bases, with 9 bases left between them. Per germline, CDR1 SGHDN and CDR2 FVKESK. This CDR3 spans 13 amino acids. The CDR3 nucleotides are TGTGCCAGCAGCCATCTAGGTGGCTACGAGCAGTACTTC. Its protein is CASSHLGGYEQYF.

V is TRBV27 and J is TRBJ2-7; a weak D match, TRBD2 (6 bases). Per germline, CDR1 MNHEY and CDR2 SMNVEV (reference sequence). The V and J ends lost 5 bases and 7 bases respectively, with 18 bases between them. This CDR3 spans 14 amino acids. This CDR3 reads CASSLQGGAGEQYF. In nucleotides, the CDR3 is TGTGCCAGCAGTCTCCAGGGAGGCGCGGGGGAGCAGTACTTC.

CDR3 sequence: CASRMGLVYDSEQYF. CDR3 bases: TGCGCCAGCAGAATGGGACTAGTTTATGACAGCGAGCAGTACTTC. This chain uses TRBV5-1 with TRBJ2-7, with 8 bases that match TRBD2. Trimming at V came to 5 bases and at J to 6 bases, leaving 13 bases not matched to a gene. CDR1 and CDR2 (germline): SGHRS, YFSETQ. This CDR3 has 15 amino acids.

This clone was seen only a few times. DNA for the CDR3: TGCGCCAGCAGCGACACAATGGGACAGATACAGCAGTACTTC. Its protein is CASSDTMGQIQQYF. The chain couples TRBV5-1 to TRBJ2-7, with 7 positions matching TRBD1. Germline CDR1 reads SGHRS; CDR2 reads YFSETQ. V lost 4 bases, J lost 8 bases, and 12 bases stayed unmatched. This CDR3 is 14 amino acids long.